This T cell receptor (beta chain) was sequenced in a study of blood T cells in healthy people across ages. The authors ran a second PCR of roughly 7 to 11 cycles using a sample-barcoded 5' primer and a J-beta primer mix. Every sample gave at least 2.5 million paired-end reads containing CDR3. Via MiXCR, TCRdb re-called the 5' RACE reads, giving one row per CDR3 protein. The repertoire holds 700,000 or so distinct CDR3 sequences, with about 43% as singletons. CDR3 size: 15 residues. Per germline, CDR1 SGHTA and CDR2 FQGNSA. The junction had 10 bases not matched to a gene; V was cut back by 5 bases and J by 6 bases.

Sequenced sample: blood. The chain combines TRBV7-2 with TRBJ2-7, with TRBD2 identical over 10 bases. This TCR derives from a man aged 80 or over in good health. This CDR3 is CASSQPGLALAEQYF. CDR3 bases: TGTGCCAGCAGCCAACCGGGACTAGCGTTAGCCGAGCAGTACTTC.